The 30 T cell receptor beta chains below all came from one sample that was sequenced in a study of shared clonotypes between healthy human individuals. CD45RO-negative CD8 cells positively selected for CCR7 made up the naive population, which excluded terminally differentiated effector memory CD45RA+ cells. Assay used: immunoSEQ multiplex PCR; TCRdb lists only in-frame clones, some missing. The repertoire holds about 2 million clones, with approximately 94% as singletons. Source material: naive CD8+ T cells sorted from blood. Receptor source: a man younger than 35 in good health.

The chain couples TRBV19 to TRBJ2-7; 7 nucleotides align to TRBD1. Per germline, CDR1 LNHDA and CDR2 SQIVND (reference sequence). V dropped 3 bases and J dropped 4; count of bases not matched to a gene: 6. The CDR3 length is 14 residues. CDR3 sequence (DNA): TGTGCCAGTAGTATTGGGACAGACTATTACGAGCAGTACTTC. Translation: CASSIGTDYYEQYF.

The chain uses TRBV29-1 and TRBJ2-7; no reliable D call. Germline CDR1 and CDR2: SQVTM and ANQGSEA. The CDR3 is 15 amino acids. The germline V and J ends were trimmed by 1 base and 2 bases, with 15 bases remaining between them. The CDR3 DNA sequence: TGCAGCGTTGAAGGAGGATCTAACCCTACCTACGAGCAGTACTTC. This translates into CSVEGGSNPTYEQYF.

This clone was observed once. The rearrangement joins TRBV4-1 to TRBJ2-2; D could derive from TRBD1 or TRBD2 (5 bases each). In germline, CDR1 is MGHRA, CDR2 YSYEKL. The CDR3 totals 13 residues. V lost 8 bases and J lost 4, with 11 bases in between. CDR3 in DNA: TGCGCCAGCCGGGACCTCGCCACCGGGGAGCTGTTTTTT. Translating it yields CASRDLATGELFF.

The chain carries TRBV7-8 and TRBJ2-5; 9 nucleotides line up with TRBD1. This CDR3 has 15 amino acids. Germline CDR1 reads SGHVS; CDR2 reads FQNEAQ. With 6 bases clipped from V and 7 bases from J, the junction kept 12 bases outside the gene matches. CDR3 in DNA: TGTGCCAGCAGATCCGGGACAGGGCTGGGGGGGACCCAGTACTTC. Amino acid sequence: CASRSGTGLGGTQYF.

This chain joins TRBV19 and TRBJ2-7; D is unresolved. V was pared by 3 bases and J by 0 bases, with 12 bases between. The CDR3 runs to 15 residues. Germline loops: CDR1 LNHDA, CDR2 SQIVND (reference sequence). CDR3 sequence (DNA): TGTGCCAGTAGTATTGGTGTTTCAGCCTCCTACGAGCAGTACTTC. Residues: CASSIGVSASYEQYF.

The CDR3 reads CASSYSVGAGETQYF. CDR3 DNA: TGTGCCAGCAGTTACTCGGTTGGGGCCGGGGAGACCCAGTACTTC. V usage is TRBV6-5 and J usage is TRBJ2-5; D may be TRBD1 (5 bases). The CDR3 runs 15 residues. The germline V and J ends were trimmed by 0 bases and 5 bases, with 13 bases remaining between them. Germline values: CDR1 MNHEY, CDR2 SVGAGI.

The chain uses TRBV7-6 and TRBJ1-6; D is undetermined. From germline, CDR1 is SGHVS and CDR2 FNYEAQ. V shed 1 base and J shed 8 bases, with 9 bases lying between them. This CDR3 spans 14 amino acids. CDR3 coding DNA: TGTGCCAGCAGCTTAGGACACGGCGATTCACCCCTCCACTTT. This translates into CASSLGHGDSPLHF.

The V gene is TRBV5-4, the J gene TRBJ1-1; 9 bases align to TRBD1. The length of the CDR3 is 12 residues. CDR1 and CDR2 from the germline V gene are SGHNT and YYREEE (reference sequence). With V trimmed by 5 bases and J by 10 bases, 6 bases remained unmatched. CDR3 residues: CASSSTGGRAFF. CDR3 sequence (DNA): TGTGCCAGCAGTTCCACAGGGGGCAGAGCTTTCTTT.

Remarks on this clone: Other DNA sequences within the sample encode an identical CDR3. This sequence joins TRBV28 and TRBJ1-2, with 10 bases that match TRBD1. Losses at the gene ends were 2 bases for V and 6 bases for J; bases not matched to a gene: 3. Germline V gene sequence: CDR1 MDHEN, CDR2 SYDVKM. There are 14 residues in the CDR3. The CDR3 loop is CASSLPGTGDGYTF. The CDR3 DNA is TGTGCCAGCAGTTTACCCGGGACAGGGGATGGCTACACCTTC.

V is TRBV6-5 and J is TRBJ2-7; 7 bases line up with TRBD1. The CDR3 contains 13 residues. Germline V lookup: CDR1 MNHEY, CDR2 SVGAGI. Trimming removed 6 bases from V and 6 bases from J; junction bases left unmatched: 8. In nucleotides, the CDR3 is TGTGCCAGCAGAGATACAGGGGTCGGCGAGCAGTACTTC. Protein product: CASRDTGVGEQYF.

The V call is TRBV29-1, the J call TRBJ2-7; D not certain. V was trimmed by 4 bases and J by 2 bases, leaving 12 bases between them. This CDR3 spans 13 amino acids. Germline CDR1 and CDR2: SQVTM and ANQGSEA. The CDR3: CSVVDTDTYEQYF. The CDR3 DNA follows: TGCAGCGTTGTAGACACCGACACCTACGAGCAGTACTTC.

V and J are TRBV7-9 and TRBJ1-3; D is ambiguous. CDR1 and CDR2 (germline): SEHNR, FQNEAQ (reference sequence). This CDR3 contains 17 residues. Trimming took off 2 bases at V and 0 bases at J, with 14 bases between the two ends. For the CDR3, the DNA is TGTGCCAGCAGCTTACGGGTCGAGGCGAGCTCTGGAAACACCATATATTTT. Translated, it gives CASSLRVEASSGNTIYF.

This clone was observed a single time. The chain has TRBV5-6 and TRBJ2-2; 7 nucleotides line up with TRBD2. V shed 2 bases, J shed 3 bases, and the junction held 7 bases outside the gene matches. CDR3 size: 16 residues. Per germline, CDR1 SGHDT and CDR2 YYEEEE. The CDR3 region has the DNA TGTGCCAGCAGCTTAGTGAGCGGGGTCCACACCGGGGAGCTGTTTTTT. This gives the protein CASSLVSGVHTGELFF.

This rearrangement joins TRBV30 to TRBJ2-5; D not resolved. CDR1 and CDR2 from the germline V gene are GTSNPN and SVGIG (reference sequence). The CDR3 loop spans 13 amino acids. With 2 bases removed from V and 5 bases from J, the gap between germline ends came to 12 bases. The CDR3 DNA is TGTGCCTGGAGTTTGTTAAGGGTTGAGACCCAGTACTTC. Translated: CAWSLLRVETQYF.

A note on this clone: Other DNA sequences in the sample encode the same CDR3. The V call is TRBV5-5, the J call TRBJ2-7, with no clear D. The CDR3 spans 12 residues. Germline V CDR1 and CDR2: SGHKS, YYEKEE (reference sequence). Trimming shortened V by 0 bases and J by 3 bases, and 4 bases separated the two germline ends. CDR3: CASSLGDYEQYF. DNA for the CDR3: TGTGCCAGCAGCTTGGGAGACTACGAGCAGTACTTC. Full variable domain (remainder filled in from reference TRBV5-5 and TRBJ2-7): DAGVTQSPTHLIKTRGQQVTLRCSPISGHKSVSWYQQVLGQGPQFIFQYYEKEERGRGNFPDRFSARQFPNYSSELNVNALLLGDSALYLCASSLGDYEQYFGPGTRLTVT.

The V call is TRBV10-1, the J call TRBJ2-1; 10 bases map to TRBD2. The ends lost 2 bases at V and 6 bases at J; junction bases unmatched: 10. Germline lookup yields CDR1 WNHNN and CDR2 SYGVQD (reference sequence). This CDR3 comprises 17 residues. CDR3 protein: CASSEGFRTSGFNEQFF. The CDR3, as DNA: TGCGCCAGCAGTGAGGGGTTTAGGACTAGCGGTTTCAATGAGCAGTTCTTC.

The CDR3: CASSLQGEGNEKLFF. The CDR3, as DNA: TGTGCCAGCAGCCTACAGGGTGAGGGGAATGAAAAACTGTTTTTT. V usage is TRBV7-9 and J usage is TRBJ1-4, with D perhaps matching TRBD1 (6 bases). Trimming shortened V by 5 bases and J by 5 bases, and 15 bases separated the two germline ends. The CDR3 is 15 residues long. Germline CDR1 is SEHNR and CDR2 is FQNEAQ (reference sequence).

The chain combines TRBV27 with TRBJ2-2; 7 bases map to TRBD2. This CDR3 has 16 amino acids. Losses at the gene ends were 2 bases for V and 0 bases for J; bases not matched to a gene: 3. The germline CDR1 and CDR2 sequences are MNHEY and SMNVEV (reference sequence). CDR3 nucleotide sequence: TGTGCCAGCAGTTTAGTACTAGCGTCGAACACCGGGGAGCTGTTTTTT. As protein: CASSLVLASNTGELFF.

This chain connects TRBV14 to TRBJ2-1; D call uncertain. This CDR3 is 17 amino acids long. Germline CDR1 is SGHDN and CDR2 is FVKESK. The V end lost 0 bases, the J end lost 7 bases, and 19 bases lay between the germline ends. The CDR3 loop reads CASSQDSWAGRINEQFF. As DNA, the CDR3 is TGTGCCAGCAGCCAAGATTCGTGGGCCGGAAGAATAAATGAGCAGTTCTTC.

DNA of the CDR3: TGTGCCAGCAGCTTGGTGGGGTCTAGGGAGCAGTACTTC. As protein: CASSLVGSREQYF. The chain uses TRBV5-6 and TRBJ2-7; no reliable D call. V lost 0 bases and J 7 bases, leaving 11 bases between the germline ends. The CDR3 runs 13 residues. The V gene's germline CDR1 is SGHDT and CDR2 YYEEEE.

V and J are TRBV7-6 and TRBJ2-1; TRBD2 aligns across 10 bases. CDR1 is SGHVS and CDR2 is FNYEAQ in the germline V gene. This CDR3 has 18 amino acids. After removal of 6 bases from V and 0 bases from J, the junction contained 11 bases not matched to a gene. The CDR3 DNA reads TGTGCCAGCAGTCCACTAGCGGGACCCCCCTCCTCCTACAATGAGCAGTTCTTC. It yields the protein CASSPLAGPPSSYNEQFF.

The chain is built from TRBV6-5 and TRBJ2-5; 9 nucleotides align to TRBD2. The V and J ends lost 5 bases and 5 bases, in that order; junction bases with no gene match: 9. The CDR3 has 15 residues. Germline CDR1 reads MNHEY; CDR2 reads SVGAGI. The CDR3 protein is CASSPGVTSGETQYF. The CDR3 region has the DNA TGTGCCAGCAGTCCGGGTGTTACTAGCGGGGAGACCCAGTACTTC.

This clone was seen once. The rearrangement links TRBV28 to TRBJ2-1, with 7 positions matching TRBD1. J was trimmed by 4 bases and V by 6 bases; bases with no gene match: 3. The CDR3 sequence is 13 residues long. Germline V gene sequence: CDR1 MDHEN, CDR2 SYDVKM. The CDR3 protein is CASRDRRYNEQFF. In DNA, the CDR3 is TGTGCCAGCAGGGACAGGCGTTACAATGAGCAGTTCTTC.

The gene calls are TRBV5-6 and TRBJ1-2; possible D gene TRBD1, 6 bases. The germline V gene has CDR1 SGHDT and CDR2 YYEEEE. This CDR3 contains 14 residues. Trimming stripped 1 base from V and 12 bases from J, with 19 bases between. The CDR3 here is CASSLWAGVEGDTF. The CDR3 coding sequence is TGTGCCAGCAGCTTGTGGGCAGGCGTCGAGGGGGACACCTTC.

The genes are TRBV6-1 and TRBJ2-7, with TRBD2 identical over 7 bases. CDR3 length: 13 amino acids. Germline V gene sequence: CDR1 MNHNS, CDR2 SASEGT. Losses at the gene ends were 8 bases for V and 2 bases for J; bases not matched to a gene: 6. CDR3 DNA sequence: TGTGCCAGCCAATCTAGCGGCGCCTACGAGCAGTACTTC. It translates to CASQSSGAYEQYF.

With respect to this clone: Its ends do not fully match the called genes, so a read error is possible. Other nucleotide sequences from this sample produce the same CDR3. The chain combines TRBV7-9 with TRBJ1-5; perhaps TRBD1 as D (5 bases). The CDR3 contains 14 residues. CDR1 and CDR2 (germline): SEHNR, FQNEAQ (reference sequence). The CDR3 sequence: CASSLAGTNQPQHF. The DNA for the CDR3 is TGTGCCAGCAGCCTAGCCGGGACGAATCAGCCCCAGCATTTT.

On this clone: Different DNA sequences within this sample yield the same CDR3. The CDR3 spells CASRTTGGPYEQYF. The CDR3 DNA sequence: TGTGCCAGCAGAACGACAGGGGGCCCCTACGAGCAGTACTTC. This sequence joins TRBV27 and TRBJ2-7, with 10 bases fitting TRBD1. Germline CDR1 and CDR2: MNHEY and SMNVEV (reference sequence). The CDR3 contains 14 residues. V shed 6 bases, J shed 2 bases, and the junction held 4 bases outside the gene matches.

The CDR3: CASSKATGYEQYF. In nucleotides, the CDR3 is TGTGCCAGCAGCAAAGCGACAGGCTACGAGCAGTACTTC. The rearrangement uses TRBV5-4 and TRBJ2-7, with D possibly TRBD1 on 6 matching bases. The CDR3 totals 13 residues. V lost 4 bases, J lost 3 bases, and 11 bases lay in between. Germline V gene lookup returns CDR1 SGHNT and CDR2 YYREEE (reference sequence). Based on the CDR3 plus reference TRBV5-4 and TRBJ2-7, the full variable domain is ETGVTQSPTHLIKTRGQQVTLRCSSQSGHNTVSWYQQALGQGPQFIFQYYREEENGRGNFPPRFSGLQFPNYSSELNVNALELDDSALYLCASSKATGYEQYFGPGTRLTVT.

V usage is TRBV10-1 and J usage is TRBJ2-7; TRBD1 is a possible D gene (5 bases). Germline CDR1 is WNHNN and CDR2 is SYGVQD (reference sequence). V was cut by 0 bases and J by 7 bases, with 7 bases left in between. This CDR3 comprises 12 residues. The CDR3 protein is CASSESKGEQYF. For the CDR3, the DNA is TGCGCCAGCAGTGAGTCGAAGGGGGAGCAGTACTTC.

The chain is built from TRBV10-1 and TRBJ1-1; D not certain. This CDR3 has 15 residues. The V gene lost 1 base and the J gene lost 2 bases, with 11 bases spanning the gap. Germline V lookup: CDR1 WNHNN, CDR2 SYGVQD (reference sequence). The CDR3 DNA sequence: TGCGCCAGCAGTGAGTATCTAGGGCTTAACACTGAAGCTTTCTTT. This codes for CASSEYLGLNTEAFF.